The next 23 T cell receptor beta chains were all read from a single sample in a study of T cell responses to AZD1222 COVID-19 vaccine. Using immunoSEQ multiplex PCR, the repertoire was profiled, and TCRdb retains in-frame clones only, with some absent. The sample has 130,000 or so clones, about 94% seen once. Sequences were derived from peripheral blood, sampled on day 0 of AZD1222 vaccination. The receptors derive from an adult in good health.

This clone was observed a single time. The chain couples TRBV6-2 or TRBV6-3 to TRBJ2-7; 14 positions agree with TRBD2. V lost 2 bases and J lost 5; bases outside the gene matches: 11. The CDR3 covers 18 residues. From germline, CDR1 is MNHEY and CDR2 SVGEGT. The CDR3 DNA reads TGTGCCAGCAGTTACCTCGCCGGGACTAGCGGGAGCGGGAACGAGCAGTACTTC. Translation: CASSYLAGTSGSGNEQYF.

This clone was counted between two and nine times. V usage is TRBV25-1 and J usage is TRBJ2-3; perhaps TRBD2 as D (5 bases). CDR3 length: 13 residues. Germline lookup yields CDR1 MGHDK and CDR2 SYGVNS. The V end lost 3 bases, the J end lost 1 base, and 5 bases lay between the germline ends. CDR3 sequence reads: CASSDGGTDTQYF. The CDR3 DNA is TGTGCCAGCAGTGACGGGGGCACAGATACGCAGTATTTT.

V and J are TRBV15 and TRBJ1-4; no definite D call. The CDR3 spans 16 residues. V dropped 1 base and J dropped 0 bases, with 9 bases sitting between them. CDR1 is LNHNV and CDR2 is YYDKDF in the germline V gene (reference sequence). The CDR3 sequence: CATSRAPIATNEKLFF. Here the CDR3 DNA reads TGTGCCACCAGCAGAGCCCCCATTGCAACTAATGAAAAACTGTTTTTT.

This chain links TRBV28 with TRBJ1-1, with TRBD1 as a possible D gene (5 bases). The germline gives CDR1 MDHEN, CDR2 SYDVKM. V was clipped by 2 bases and J by 4 bases, with 14 bases between them. The CDR3 is 15 amino acids. CDR3 coding DNA: TGTGCCAGCAGTTTAGGTGGGTCTGGGACCACTGAAGCTTTCTTT. Its translation: CASSLGGSGTTEAFF.

This chain connects TRBV7-8 to TRBJ1-4, with TRBD1 matching 7 bases. The CDR3 consists of 16 residues. The trim removed 1 base at V and 8 bases at J, leaving 10 bases unmatched. The germline CDR1 and CDR2 sequences are SGHVS and FQNEAQ. CDR3 in amino acids: CASSLVGQVHGEKLFF. The CDR3 region has the DNA TGTGCCAGCAGCTTAGTCGGACAGGTTCATGGGGAAAAACTGTTTTTT.

Judged by abundance, this clone is large. J is TRBJ1-1 and V is TRBV15; D may be TRBD1 (5 bases). Per the germline V gene, CDR1 is LNHNV and CDR2 is YYDKDF (reference sequence). CDR3 length equals 14 residues. The V end was cut by 0 bases, the J end by 6 bases, with 11 bases between. The CDR3 DNA reads TGTGCCACCAGCAGAGAATCAGGGTTCCCTGAAGCTTTCTTT. It yields the protein CATSRESGFPEAFF.

The V and J genes are TRBV5-1 and TRBJ1-5, with D possibly being TRBD1 (6 bases). This CDR3 region has 14 residues. Looked up from germline, CDR1 is SGHRS and CDR2 is YFSETQ. Trimming stripped 0 bases from V and 5 bases from J, with 9 bases between. DNA of the CDR3: TGCGCCAGCAGCTTGGAGGCAGGGGATCAGCCCCAGCATTTT. This encodes CASSLEAGDQPQHF. Together with reference TRBV5-1 and TRBJ1-5, the CDR3 gives the full variable domain: KAGVTQTPRYLIKTRGQQVTLSCSPISGHRSVSWYQQTPGQGLQFLFEYFSETQRNKGNFPGRFSGRQFSNSRSEMNVSTLELGDSALYLCASSLEAGDQPQHFGDGTRLSIL.

The V gene is TRBV13, the J gene TRBJ2-6; no clear D gene. The CDR3 has 17 amino acids. Germline-derived CDR1 and CDR2 are PRHDT and FYEKMQ (reference sequence). The V end lost 1 base, the J end lost 0 bases, and 10 bases lay between the germline ends. CDR3 protein: CASSLDLPLSGANVLTF. As DNA, the CDR3 is TGTGCCAGCAGCTTAGATCTGCCTCTCTCTGGGGCCAACGTCCTGACTTTC.

This rearrangement joins TRBV28 to TRBJ2-1, with D perhaps matching TRBD2 (5 bases). This CDR3 has 16 residues. The germline V and J ends were trimmed by 3 bases and 0 bases, with 12 bases remaining between them. Germline V CDR1 and CDR2: MDHEN, SYDVKM. CDR3 sequence: CASSFGGWGSYNEQFF. CDR3 sequence (DNA): TGTGCCAGCAGTTTCGGAGGTTGGGGCTCCTACAATGAGCAGTTCTTC.

In nucleotides, the CDR3 is TGTGCCAGCAGCATCATAGCGGGAGGCTCCTACAATGAGCAGTTCTTC. Translated, it gives CASSIIAGGSYNEQFF. V is TRBV7-2 and J is TRBJ2-1; 10 positions match TRBD2. Trimming took 5 bases from V and 0 from J; bases not matched to a gene: 4. CDR3 length equals 16 residues. CDR1 is SGHTA and CDR2 is FQGNSA in the germline V gene.

The chain is built from TRBV5-1 and TRBJ1-1; perhaps TRBD1 as D (6 bases). The V and J ends lost 4 bases and 4 bases respectively, with 23 bases between them. Germline V gene data show CDR1 as SGHRS and CDR2 as YFSETQ. The CDR3 contains 17 residues. In nucleotides, the CDR3 is TGCGCCAGCAGCCAAGGAGGCAGGGGCGCGGGTACCACTGAAGCTTTCTTT. Translating gives CASSQGGRGAGTTEAFF.

The V call is TRBV4-1, the J call TRBJ1-2, with 7 bases aligning to TRBD1. Germline CDR1 reads MGHRA; CDR2 reads YSYEKL. With V trimmed by 3 bases and J by 3 bases, 19 bases remained unmatched. This CDR3 region has 19 residues. The DNA of the CDR3 is TGCGCCAGCAGCCATCCTACCCTCGCCCCTTCAGGGGGTTACTATGGCTACACCTTC. Translation gives CASSHPTLAPSGGYYGYTF.

The chain is built from TRBV13 and TRBJ2-5, with 9 positions matching TRBD1. The CDR3 extends over 15 amino acids. V gave up 4 bases and J gave up 5 bases; unmatched junction bases: 8. From germline, CDR1 is PRHDT and CDR2 FYEKMQ (reference sequence). Written as DNA, the CDR3 is TGTGCCAGCAGCTCAATGACAGGGGGGTGGGAGACCCAGTACTTC. This translates into CASSSMTGGWETQYF.

The V call is TRBV5-4, the J call TRBJ1-6; no reliable D call. Trimming took off 0 bases at V and 3 bases at J, with 10 bases between the two ends. Germline CDR1 and CDR2: SGHNT and YYREEE (reference sequence). The CDR3 has 16 amino acids. CDR3 protein: CASSLEPGDYNSPLHF. In DNA, the CDR3 is TGTGCCAGCAGCTTGGAGCCGGGAGACTATAATTCACCCCTCCACTTT.

The genes are TRBV5-4 and TRBJ2-5, with 9 bases identical to TRBD1. Trimming cost V 1 base and J 8 bases; bases outside gene matches: 9. CDR1 and CDR2 (germline): SGHNT, YYREEE (reference sequence). The CDR3 length is 15 residues. CDR3 sequence reads: CASSLSGTGRFTQYF. The CDR3 DNA follows: TGTGCCAGCAGCTTGAGTGGGACAGGGAGGTTCACCCAGTACTTC.

Details on this clone: The germline gene is not matched at one end of the junction; a read error may be the cause. The chain joins TRBV7-3 to TRBJ2-3; 9 positions agree with TRBD2. CDR1 is SGHTA and CDR2 is FQGTGA in the germline V gene. The CDR3 runs 17 residues. CDR3 region: CASSLTSSGASTDTQYF. The CDR3 bases are TGTGCCAGCAGCCTAACGTCTAGCGGGGCTAGCACAGATACGCAGTATTTT.

The rearrangement uses TRBV4-1 and TRBJ1-1; no clear D. The CDR3 extends over 11 amino acids. Germline CDR1 and CDR2: MGHRA and YSYEKL. The V end lost 1 base, the J end lost 11 bases, and 8 bases lay between the germline ends. The CDR3 loop reads CASSQGVYAFF. The CDR3 DNA reads TGCGCCAGCAGCCAAGGGGTGTACGCTTTCTTT.

V and J are TRBV28 and TRBJ2-7; D is perhaps TRBD2 (6 bases). Germline CDR1 is MDHEN and CDR2 is SYDVKM. This CDR3 contains 16 residues. V was shortened by 6 bases and J by 0 bases, with 18 bases between the two germline ends. The DNA of the CDR3 is TGTGCCAGCAGCCACGGGACGGGAGACTACTCCTACGAGCAGTACTTC. The encoded protein is CASSHGTGDYSYEQYF.

J is TRBJ2-7 and V is TRBV29-1; 14 nucleotides agree with TRBD2. The germline V gene has CDR1 SQVTM and CDR2 ANQGSEA. V lost 6 bases to trimming and J lost 3 bases; unmatched junction nucleotides: 1. The CDR3 extends over 13 amino acids. The CDR3 protein is CSVGTSGGYEQYF. The CDR3 nucleotides are TGCAGCGTAGGGACTAGCGGGGGCTACGAGCAGTACTTC.

V usage is TRBV30 and J usage is TRBJ1-2; D is uncertain. This CDR3 is 10 amino acids long. CDR1 and CDR2 from the germline V gene are GTSNPN and SVGIG (reference sequence). The V end lost 6 bases, the J end lost 4 bases, and 6 bases lay between the germline ends. The CDR3 region has the DNA TGTGCCTGCGGCCCCTATGGCTACACCTTC. This sequence encodes CACGPYGYTF.

V and J are TRBV5-6 and TRBJ2-7; D remains ambiguous. CDR3 length: 12 amino acids. Trimming took 1 base from V and 4 from J, leaving 6 bases between them. Germline CDR1 reads SGHDT; CDR2 reads YYEEEE. The CDR3 loop is CASSLRAYEQYF. CDR3 DNA: TGTGCCAGCAGCTTGAGAGCATACGAGCAGTACTTC.

The chain uses TRBV5-8 and TRBJ1-1, with 9 bases that match TRBD1. Germline values: CDR1 SGHTS, CDR2 YDEGEE. V gave up 4 bases and J gave up 2 bases; unmatched junction bases: 18. The CDR3 spans 19 residues. The CDR3 DNA reads as TGTGCCAGCAGCCCGATGACCGGGACAGGGATTTTTATAAACACTGAAGCTTTCTTT. Its protein is CASSPMTGTGIFINTEAFF.

This chain connects TRBV2 to TRBJ1-5; possibly TRBD1 for D (6 bases). Germline V lookup: CDR1 SNHLY, CDR2 FYNNEI. CDR3 length equals 15 residues. V was cut by 7 bases and J by 8 bases, with 21 bases left in between. Here the CDR3 DNA reads TGTGCCAGCACTGAGGGACAAGGGGGTAGTGAGCCCCAGCATTTT. Translating gives CASTEGQGGSEPQHF.